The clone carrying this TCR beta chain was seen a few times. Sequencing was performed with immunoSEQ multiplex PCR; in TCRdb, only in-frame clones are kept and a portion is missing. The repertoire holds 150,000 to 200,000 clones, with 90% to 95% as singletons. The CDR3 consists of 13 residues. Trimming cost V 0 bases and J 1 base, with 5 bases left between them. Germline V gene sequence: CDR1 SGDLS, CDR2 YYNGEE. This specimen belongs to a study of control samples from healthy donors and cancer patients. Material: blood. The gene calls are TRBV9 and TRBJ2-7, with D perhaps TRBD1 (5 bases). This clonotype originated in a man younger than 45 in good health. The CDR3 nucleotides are TGTGCCAGCAGCGTAGGGACATCCTACGAGCAGTACTTC. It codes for CASSVGTSYEQYF. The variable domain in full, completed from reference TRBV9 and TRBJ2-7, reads DSGVTQTPKHLITATGQRVTLRCSPRSGDLSVYWYQQSLDQGLQFLIQYYNGEERAKGNILERFSAQQFPDLHSELNLSSLELGDSALYFCASSVGTSYEQYFGPGTRLTVT.